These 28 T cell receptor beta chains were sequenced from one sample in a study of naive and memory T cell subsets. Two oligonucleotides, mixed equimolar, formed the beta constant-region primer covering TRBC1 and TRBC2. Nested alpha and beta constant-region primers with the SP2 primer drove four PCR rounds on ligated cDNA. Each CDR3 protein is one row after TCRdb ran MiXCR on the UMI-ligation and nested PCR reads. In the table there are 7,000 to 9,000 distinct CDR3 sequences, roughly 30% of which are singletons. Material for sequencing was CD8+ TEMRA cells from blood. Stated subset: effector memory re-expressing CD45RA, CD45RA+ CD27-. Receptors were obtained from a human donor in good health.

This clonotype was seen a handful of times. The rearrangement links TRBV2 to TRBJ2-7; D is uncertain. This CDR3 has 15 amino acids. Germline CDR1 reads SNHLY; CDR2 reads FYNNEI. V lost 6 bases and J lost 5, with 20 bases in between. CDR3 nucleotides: TGTGCCAGCAGCGGGTGGGAACTGGAGACCCACGAGCAGTACTTC. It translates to CASSGWELETHEQYF.

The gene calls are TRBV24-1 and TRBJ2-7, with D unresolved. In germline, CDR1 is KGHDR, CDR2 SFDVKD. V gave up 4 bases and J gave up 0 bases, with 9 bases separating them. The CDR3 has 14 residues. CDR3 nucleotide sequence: TGTGCCACCAGTGAAAGCGCTAACTCCTACGAGCAGTACTTC. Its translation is CATSESANSYEQYF.

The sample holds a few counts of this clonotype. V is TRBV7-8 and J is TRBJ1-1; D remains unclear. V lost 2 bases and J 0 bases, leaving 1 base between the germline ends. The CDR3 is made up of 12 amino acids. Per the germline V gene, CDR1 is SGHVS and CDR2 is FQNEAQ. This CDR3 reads CASSLMNTEAFF. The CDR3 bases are TGTGCCAGCAGCTTAATGAACACTGAAGCTTTCTTT. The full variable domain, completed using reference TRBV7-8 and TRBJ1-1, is GAGVSQSPRYKVAKRGQDVALRCDPISGHVSLFWYQQALGQGPEFLTYFQNEAQLDKSGLPSDRFFAERPEGSVSTLKIQRTQQEDSAVYLCASSLMNTEAFFGQGTRLTVV.

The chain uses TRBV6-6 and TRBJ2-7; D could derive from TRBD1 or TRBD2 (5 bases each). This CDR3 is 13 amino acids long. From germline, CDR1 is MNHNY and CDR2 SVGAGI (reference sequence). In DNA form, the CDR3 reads TGTGCTACCGAGGGGCCCCTCTCCTACGAGCAGTACTTC. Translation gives CATEGPLSYEQYF.

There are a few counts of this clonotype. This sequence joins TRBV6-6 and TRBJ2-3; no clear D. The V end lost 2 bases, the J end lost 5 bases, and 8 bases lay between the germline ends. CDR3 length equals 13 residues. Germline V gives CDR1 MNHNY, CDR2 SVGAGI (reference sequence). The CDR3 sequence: CASSYLSGDTQYF. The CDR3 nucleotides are TGTGCCAGCAGTTACCTCAGTGGAGATACGCAGTATTTT.

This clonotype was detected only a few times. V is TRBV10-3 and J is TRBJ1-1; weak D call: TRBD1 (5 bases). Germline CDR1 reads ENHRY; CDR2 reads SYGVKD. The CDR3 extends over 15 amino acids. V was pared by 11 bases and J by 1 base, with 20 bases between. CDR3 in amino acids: CAALSSAGWNTEAFF. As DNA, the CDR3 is TGTGCCGCCTTATCCTCGGCAGGGTGGAACACTGAAGCTTTCTTT.

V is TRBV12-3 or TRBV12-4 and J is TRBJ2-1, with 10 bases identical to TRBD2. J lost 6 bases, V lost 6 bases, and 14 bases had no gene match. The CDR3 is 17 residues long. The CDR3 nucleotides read TGTGCCAGCAGCCGCCCGTCGGCTAGCGGGGGCCTCAATGAGCAGTTCTTC. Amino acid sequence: CASSRPSASGGLNEQFF.

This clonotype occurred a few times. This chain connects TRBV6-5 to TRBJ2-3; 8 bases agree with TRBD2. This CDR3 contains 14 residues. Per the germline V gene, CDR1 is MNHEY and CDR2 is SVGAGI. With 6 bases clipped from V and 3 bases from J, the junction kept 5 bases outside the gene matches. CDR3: CASSPGTRTDTQYF. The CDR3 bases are TGTGCCAGCAGCCCCGGGACTAGGACAGATACGCAGTATTTT.

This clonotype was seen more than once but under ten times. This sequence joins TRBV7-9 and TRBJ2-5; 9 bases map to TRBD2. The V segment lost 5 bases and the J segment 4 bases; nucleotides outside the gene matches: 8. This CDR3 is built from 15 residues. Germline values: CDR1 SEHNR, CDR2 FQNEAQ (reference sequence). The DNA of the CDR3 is TGTGCCAGCAGCCCCCTGCGGGAGGGCGGAGAGACCCAGTACTTC. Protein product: CASSPLREGGETQYF.

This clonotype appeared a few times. The CDR3 nucleotides are TGCAGTGCTAGGGGACAGGAGCCCTCACCCCTCCACTTT. Protein: CSARGQEPSPLHF. This sequence joins TRBV20-1 and TRBJ1-6; 8 positions match TRBD1. CDR1 DFQATT and CDR2 SNEGSKA come from the germline V gene (reference sequence). This CDR3 has 13 residues. With V trimmed by 3 bases and J by 10 bases, 5 bases remained unmatched.

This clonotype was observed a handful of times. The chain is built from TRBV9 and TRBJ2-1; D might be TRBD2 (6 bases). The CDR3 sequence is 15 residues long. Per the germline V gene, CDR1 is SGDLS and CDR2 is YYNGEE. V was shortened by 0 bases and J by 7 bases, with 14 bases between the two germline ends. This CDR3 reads CASSVGASGANEQFF. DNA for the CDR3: TGTGCCAGCAGCGTAGGGGCCTCGGGAGCGAATGAGCAGTTCTTC.

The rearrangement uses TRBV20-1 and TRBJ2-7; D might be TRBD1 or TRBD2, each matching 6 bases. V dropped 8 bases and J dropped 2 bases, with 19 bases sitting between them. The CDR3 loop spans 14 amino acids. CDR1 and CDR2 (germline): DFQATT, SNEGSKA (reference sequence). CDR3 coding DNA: TGCAGTTCACCCCCCCCGGGGGCTCCCTACGAGCAGTACTTC. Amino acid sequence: CSSPPPGAPYEQYF.

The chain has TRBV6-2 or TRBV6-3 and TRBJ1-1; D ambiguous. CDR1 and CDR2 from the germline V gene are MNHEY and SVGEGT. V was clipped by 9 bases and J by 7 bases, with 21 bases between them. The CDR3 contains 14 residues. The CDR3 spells CARDREYNRGEAFF. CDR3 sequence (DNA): TGTGCCAGGGACCGGGAATATAATAGAGGTGAAGCTTTCTTT.

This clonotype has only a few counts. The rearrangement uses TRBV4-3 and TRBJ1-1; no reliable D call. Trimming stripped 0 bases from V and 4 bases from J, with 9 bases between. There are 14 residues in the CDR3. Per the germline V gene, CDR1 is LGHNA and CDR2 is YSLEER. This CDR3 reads CASSQERASTEAFF. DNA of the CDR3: TGCGCCAGCAGCCAAGAGCGGGCAAGCACTGAAGCTTTCTTT.

CDR3 residues: CASSHSRTSDYGYTF. DNA for the CDR3: TGTGCCAGCAGCCATTCGAGGACATCCGACTATGGCTACACCTTC. The V gene is TRBV11-1, the J gene TRBJ1-2, with TRBD1 as a possible D gene (5 bases). V lost 5 bases and J lost 3, with 16 bases in between. This CDR3 region has 15 residues. CDR1 is SGHAT, CDR2 FQDESV, per germline (reference sequence).

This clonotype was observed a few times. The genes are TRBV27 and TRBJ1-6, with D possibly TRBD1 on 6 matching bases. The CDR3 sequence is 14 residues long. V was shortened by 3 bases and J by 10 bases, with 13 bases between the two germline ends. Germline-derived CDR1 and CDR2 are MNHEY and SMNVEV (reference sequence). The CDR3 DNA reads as TGTGCCAGCAGTTTGGGGGGGGCAGGGTCACCCCTCCACTTT. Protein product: CASSLGGAGSPLHF.

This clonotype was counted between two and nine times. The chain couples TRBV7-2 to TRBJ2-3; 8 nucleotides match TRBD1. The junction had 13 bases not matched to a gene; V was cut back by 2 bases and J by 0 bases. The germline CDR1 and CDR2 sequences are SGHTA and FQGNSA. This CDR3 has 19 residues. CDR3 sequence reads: CASSLTSPPGTGSTDTQYF. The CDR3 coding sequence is TGTGCCAGCAGCTTAACGTCGCCCCCCGGGACAGGCAGCACAGATACGCAGTATTTT. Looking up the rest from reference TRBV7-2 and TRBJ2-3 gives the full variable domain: GAGVSQSPSNKVTEKGKDVELRCDPISGHTALYWYRQSLGQGLEFLIYFQGNSAPDKSGLPSDRFSAERTGGSVSTLTIQRTQQEDSAVYLCASSLTSPPGTGSTDTQYFGPGTRLTVL.

The CDR3 region is CASTTGVGTDTQYF. CDR3 nucleotides: TGTGCCAGCACTACAGGCGTGGGCACAGATACGCAGTATTTT. The chain is built from TRBV6-5 and TRBJ2-3, with TRBD1 as a possible D gene (5 bases). This CDR3 comprises 14 residues. Germline loops: CDR1 MNHEY, CDR2 SVGAGI. Deletions cut 7 bases from V and 1 base from J, with 12 bases between.

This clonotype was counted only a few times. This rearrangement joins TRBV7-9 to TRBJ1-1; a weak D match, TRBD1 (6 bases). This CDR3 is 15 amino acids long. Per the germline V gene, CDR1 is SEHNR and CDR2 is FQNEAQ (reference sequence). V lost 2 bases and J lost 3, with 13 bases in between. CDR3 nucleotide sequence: TGTGCCAGCAGCTTACAGGGGTTTATGGACACTGAAGCTTTCTTT. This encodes CASSLQGFMDTEAFF.

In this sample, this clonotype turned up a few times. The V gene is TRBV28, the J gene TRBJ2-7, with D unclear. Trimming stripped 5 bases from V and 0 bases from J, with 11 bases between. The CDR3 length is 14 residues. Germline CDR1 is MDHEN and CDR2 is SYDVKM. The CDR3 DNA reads TGTGCCAGCAGTGACCCGGACGCCTCCTACGAGCAGTACTTC. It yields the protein CASSDPDASYEQYF.

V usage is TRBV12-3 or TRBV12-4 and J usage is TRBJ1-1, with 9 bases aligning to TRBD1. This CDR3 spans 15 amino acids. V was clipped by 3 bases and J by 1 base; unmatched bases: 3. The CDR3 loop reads CASSFVTGGNTEAFF. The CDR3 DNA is TGTGCCAGCAGTTTCGTGACAGGGGGGAACACTGAAGCTTTCTTT.

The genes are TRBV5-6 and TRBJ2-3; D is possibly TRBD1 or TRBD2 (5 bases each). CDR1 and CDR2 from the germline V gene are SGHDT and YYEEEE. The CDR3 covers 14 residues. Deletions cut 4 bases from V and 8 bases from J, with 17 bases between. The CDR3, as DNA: TGTGCCAGCAGCCCTGGGACCGCCTCATTTACGCAGTATTTT. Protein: CASSPGTASFTQYF. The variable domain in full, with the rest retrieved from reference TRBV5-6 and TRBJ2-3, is DAGVTQSPTHLIKTRGQQVTLRCSPKSGHDTVSWYQQALGQGPQFIFQYYEEEERQRGNFPDRFSGHQFPNYSSELNVNALLLGDSALYLCASSPGTASFTQYFGPGTRLTVL.

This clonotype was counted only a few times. The CDR3: CASSQWSKRPRSTGELFF. CDR3 coding DNA: TGCGCCAGCAGCCAATGGTCCAAGAGACCCCGGAGCACCGGGGAGCTGTTTTTT. This chain connects TRBV4-3 to TRBJ2-2; D gene unclear. The CDR3 loop spans 18 amino acids. Trimming removed 2 bases at V and 4 bases at J, with 20 bases between. The germline CDR1 and CDR2 sequences are LGHNA and YSLEER.

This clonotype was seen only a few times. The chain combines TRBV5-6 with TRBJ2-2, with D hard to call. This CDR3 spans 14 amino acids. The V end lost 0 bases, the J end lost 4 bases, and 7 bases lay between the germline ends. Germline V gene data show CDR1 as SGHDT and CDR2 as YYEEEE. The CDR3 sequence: CASSLAWITGELFF. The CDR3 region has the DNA TGTGCCAGCAGCTTGGCCTGGATCACCGGGGAGCTGTTTTTT.

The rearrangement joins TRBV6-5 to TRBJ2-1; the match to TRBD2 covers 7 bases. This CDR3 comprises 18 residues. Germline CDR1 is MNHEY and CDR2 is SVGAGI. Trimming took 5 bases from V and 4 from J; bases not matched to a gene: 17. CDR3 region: CASSNPHEEAGPYNEQFF. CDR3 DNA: TGTGCCAGCAGTAACCCTCACGAGGAAGCGGGGCCTTACAATGAGCAGTTCTTC.

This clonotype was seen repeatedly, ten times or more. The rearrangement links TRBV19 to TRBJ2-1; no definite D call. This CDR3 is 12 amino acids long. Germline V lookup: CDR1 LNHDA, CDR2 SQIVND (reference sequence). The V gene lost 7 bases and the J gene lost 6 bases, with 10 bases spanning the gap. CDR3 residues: CASTNSGNEQFF. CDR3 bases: TGTGCCAGTACCAATTCGGGCAATGAGCAGTTCTTC.

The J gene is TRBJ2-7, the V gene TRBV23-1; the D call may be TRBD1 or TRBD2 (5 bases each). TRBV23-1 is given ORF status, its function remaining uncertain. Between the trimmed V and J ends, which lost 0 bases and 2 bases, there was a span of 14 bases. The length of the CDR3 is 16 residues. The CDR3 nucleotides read TGCGCCAGCAGTCAATCTCCTGGGACGTTTACCTACGAGCAGTACTTC. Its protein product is CASSQSPGTFTYEQYF.

DNA for the CDR3: TGCAGCGTCCGGACAGGGATGGAGAATACGCAGTATTTT. Protein product: CSVRTGMENTQYF. J is TRBJ2-3 and V is TRBV29-1; 8 positions agree with TRBD1. This CDR3 comprises 13 residues. Trimming cost V 6 bases and J 7 bases; bases outside gene matches: 9. The germline V gene has CDR1 SQVTM and CDR2 ANQGSEA.